This T cell receptor (beta chain) was recovered during a study of control samples from healthy donors and cancer patients. Trimming cost V 2 bases and J 0 bases, with 4 bases left between them. The CDR3 is 13 amino acids. Germline loops: CDR1 SGHDN, CDR2 FVKESK. Sequencing used immunoSEQ multiplex PCR; TCRdb keeps in-frame clones, though not all of them. The table shows about 160,000 clones, with around nine tenths occurring only once. The V and J genes are TRBV14 and TRBJ1-1; D remains ambiguous. The sequencing sample was made of blood. The origin of this receptor is a man aged 30 to 39 in good health. The CDR3 region is CASSQTMNTEAFF. In DNA form, the CDR3 reads TGTGCCAGCAGCCAAACGATGAACACTGAAGCTTTCTTT.